The 24 T cell receptor beta chains below come from one sample, sequenced in a study of blood T cell repertoires in COVID-19 (dated by TCRdb to 2020 to 2021). Libraries were prepared through the immunoSEQ multiplex PCR assay. Drawn from immuneACCESS, this table holds only the in-frame rearrangements with V and J called that TCRdb kept. Clones are partly lost; checked studies trace under half to an unresolved V gene and leave the rest unexplained. The sample includes some 250,000 clones, with 82% observed a single time. 3.1% of the sample is held by the ten biggest clonotypes. Material for sequencing was peripheral blood. The receptor source for this set is a woman aged 18 to 35 with acute or convalescent COVID-19.

This chain links TRBV28 with TRBJ2-7, with 7 bases aligning to TRBD1. Losses at the gene ends were 2 bases for V and 3 bases for J; bases not matched to a gene: 1. The CDR3 runs 13 residues. The germline V gene has CDR1 MDHEN and CDR2 SYDVKM. The CDR3 DNA reads TGTGCCAGCAGTTTAAGGGACAGCTACGAGCAGTACTTC. This encodes CASSLRDSYEQYF.

This chain links TRBV9 with TRBJ1-3, with D possibly TRBD1 on 6 matching bases. Looked up from germline, CDR1 is SGDLS and CDR2 is YYNGEE. Deletions cut 0 bases from V and 3 bases from J, with 10 bases between. The CDR3 totals 15 residues. The CDR3 DNA reads TGTGCCAGCAGCGTAGGAGGGGGAGATGGAAACACCATATATTTT. The encoded protein is CASSVGGGDGNTIYF.

The chain combines TRBV6-5 with TRBJ1-5, with 8 bases identical to TRBD1. Germline CDR1 MNHEY, CDR2 SVGAGI. This CDR3 contains 14 residues. With 6 bases clipped from V and 3 bases from J, the junction kept 4 bases outside the gene matches. CDR3 in DNA: TGTGCCAGCAGACAGGGGGGTCCCAATCAGCCCCAGCATTTT. Amino acids: CASRQGGPNQPQHF.

The chain recombines TRBV19 with TRBJ2-5, with 7 bases fitting TRBD2. In germline, CDR1 is LNHDA, CDR2 SQIVND (reference sequence). J was trimmed by 0 bases and V by 1 base; bases with no gene match: 11. The CDR3 consists of 18 residues. CDR3 loop: CASSIVWSSGGYQETQYF. DNA for the CDR3: TGTGCCAGTAGTATAGTTTGGTCTAGCGGAGGGTACCAAGAGACCCAGTACTTC.

The chain uses TRBV10-3 and TRBJ2-2; D gene uncertain. This CDR3 region has 12 residues. Between the trimmed V and J ends, which lost 10 bases and 8 bases, there was a span of 14 bases. CDR1 is ENHRY, CDR2 SYGVKD, per germline. The CDR3 reads CATSREAGELFF. The CDR3 DNA follows: TGTGCCACCTCGCGAGAGGCTGGGGAGCTGTTTTTT.

V usage is TRBV3-1 (or the pseudogene TRBV3-2) and J usage is TRBJ2-7; TRBD2 is a possible D gene (6 bases). CDR1 is LGHDT, CDR2 YNNKEL, per germline (reference sequence). Deletions cut 3 bases from V and 0 bases from J, with 9 bases between. The CDR3 is made up of 14 amino acids. DNA for the CDR3: TGTGCCAGCAGCCAGGCGGGGAGCTCCTACGAGCAGTACTTC. It yields the protein CASSQAGSSYEQYF.

As for this clone: The same CDR3 arises from other DNA sequences in this sample as well. This rearrangement joins TRBV18 to TRBJ1-5; D not certain. The CDR3 consists of 14 residues. Germline V gene sequence: CDR1 KGHSH, CDR2 LQKENI. V dropped 3 bases and J dropped 2 bases, with 8 bases sitting between them. The chain's CDR3 is CASSPQKGNQPQHF. The CDR3 DNA sequence: TGTGCCAGCTCACCTCAGAAAGGCAATCAGCCCCAGCATTTT.

The chain couples TRBV3-1 (or the pseudogene TRBV3-2) to TRBJ2-1; no clear D gene. Per germline, CDR1 LGHDT and CDR2 YNNKEL (reference sequence). This CDR3 comprises 15 residues. V lost 4 bases and J lost 5, with 15 bases in between. CDR3 sequence: CASSPPRSADNEQFF. CDR3 nucleotides: TGTGCCAGCAGCCCGCCACGAAGCGCAGACAATGAGCAGTTCTTC.

The V call is TRBV19, the J call TRBJ2-1; 10 bases map to TRBD1. Germline V gives CDR1 LNHDA, CDR2 SQIVND (reference sequence). The CDR3 loop spans 16 amino acids. V gave up 1 base and J gave up 4 bases; unmatched junction bases: 4. The CDR3 protein is CASSIVWGQGYNEQFF. The CDR3 coding sequence is TGTGCCAGTAGTATAGTCTGGGGACAGGGGTACAATGAGCAGTTCTTC.

The V and J genes are TRBV28 and TRBJ2-2, with 7 bases identical to TRBD1. With V trimmed by 3 bases and J by 3 bases, 7 bases remained unmatched. This CDR3 region has 16 residues. Germline CDR1 MDHEN, CDR2 SYDVKM. DNA of the CDR3: TGTGCCAGCAGTTTGTCCGGGACAGTTTACACCGGGGAGCTGTTTTTT. Translating gives CASSLSGTVYTGELFF.

The chain combines TRBV28 with TRBJ1-1, with D possibly matching TRBD1 (6 bases). Looked up from germline, CDR1 is MDHEN and CDR2 is SYDVKM. The CDR3 is 16 residues long. Trimming stripped 4 bases from V and 5 bases from J, with 20 bases between. The CDR3 region has the DNA TGTGCCAGCAGTTCCCCAGGACAGTTTCAAAGTACTGAAGCTTTCTTT. Translating it yields CASSSPGQFQSTEAFF.

This chain joins TRBV2 and TRBJ2-7; D call uncertain. The V end was cut by 5 bases, the J end by 2 bases, with 7 bases between. This CDR3 comprises 12 residues. CDR1 is SNHLY and CDR2 is FYNNEI in the germline V gene. The CDR3 DNA reads as TGTGCCAGCAGTCTAGGCACCTACGAGCAGTACTTC. Encoded protein: CASSLGTYEQYF.

The rearrangement joins TRBV11-2 to TRBJ1-6; the D gene is possibly TRBD1 (5 bases). Trimming took 0 bases from V and 4 from J, leaving 7 bases between them. Germline CDR1 SGHAT, CDR2 FQNNGV. The CDR3 loop spans 15 amino acids. CDR3 sequence reads: CASSLDQGYNSPLHF. CDR3 in DNA: TGTGCCAGCAGCTTAGACCAGGGATATAATTCACCCCTCCACTTT.

There are a few counts of this clone. The same CDR3 also results from other DNA sequences found in this sample. V is TRBV29-1 and J is TRBJ1-2, with no clear D. V lost 4 bases to trimming and J lost 6 bases, with 9 bases between them. Germline V gene lookup returns CDR1 SQVTM and CDR2 ANQGSEA. The CDR3 has 11 amino acids. The chain's CDR3 is CSVGAGDGYTF. CDR3 coding DNA: TGCAGCGTTGGGGCGGGTGATGGCTACACCTTC.

The J gene is TRBJ1-2, the V gene TRBV19, with D hard to call. The V gene's germline CDR1 is LNHDA and CDR2 SQIVND (reference sequence). The CDR3 consists of 13 residues. V lost 5 bases and J 2 bases, leaving 9 bases between the germline ends. CDR3 region: CASSDGKNYGYTF. In DNA form, the CDR3 reads TGTGCCAGTAGTGACGGGAAAAACTATGGCTACACCTTC.

This chain joins TRBV28 and TRBJ1-5; D possibly corresponds to TRBD1 (6 bases). This CDR3 contains 17 residues. The germline V gene encodes CDR1 MDHEN and CDR2 SYDVKM. V was clipped by 2 bases and J by 2 bases, with 16 bases between them. The CDR3 nucleotides read TGTGCCAGCAGTTTAGAGGTTTGGGGGGGGCGCAATCAGCCCCAGCATTTT. It is translated as CASSLEVWGGRNQPQHF.

V is TRBV5-1 and J is TRBJ2-1; weak D call: TRBD1 (5 bases). Germline V gene lookup returns CDR1 SGHRS and CDR2 YFSETQ. CDR3 length: 12 residues. With 6 bases removed from V and 11 bases from J, the gap between germline ends came to 15 bases. CDR3 region: CASTTLQGKQFF. CDR3 DNA sequence: TGCGCCAGCACCACCCTCCAGGGCAAGCAGTTCTTC.

The chain uses TRBV19 and TRBJ1-1, with a tentative D call TRBD1 (5 bases). Trimming pared 10 bases from V and 5 bases from J, leaving 14 bases between. The CDR3 has 12 residues. Germline assignment: CDR1 LNHDA and CDR2 SQIVND (reference sequence). The chain's CDR3 is CATSAGGTEAFF. DNA of the CDR3: TGTGCCACCTCCGCCGGGGGTACTGAAGCTTTCTTT.

The genes are TRBV14 and TRBJ2-7; 11 bases agree with TRBD1. V lost 4 bases and J lost 4; bases outside the gene matches: 6. Germline V gene data show CDR1 as SGHDN and CDR2 as FVKESK. CDR3 length equals 15 residues. The chain's CDR3 is CASSRRDRGAYEQYF. CDR3 in DNA: TGTGCCAGCAGCCGACGGGACAGGGGGGCATACGAGCAGTACTTC.

This chain links TRBV7-2 with TRBJ2-1; 8 bases map to TRBD1. The CDR3 is made up of 14 amino acids. CDR1 and CDR2 (germline): SGHTA, FQGNSA. V lost 5 bases and J lost 5; bases outside the gene matches: 5. The DNA of the CDR3 is TGTGCCAGCAGCCCCCGGACAGGGAACAATGAGCAGTTCTTC. This encodes CASSPRTGNNEQFF.

V and J are TRBV12-3 or TRBV12-4 and TRBJ1-1, with D possibly matching TRBD1 (5 bases). With 7 bases removed from V and 8 bases from J, the gap between germline ends came to 14 bases. The CDR3 length is 12 residues. The CDR3 bases are TGTGCCAGCACCCCTGGGCGGACAGAAGCTTTCTTT. Residues: CASTPGRTEAFF.

The chain employs TRBV20-1 and TRBJ1-5; D is undetermined. There are 15 residues in the CDR3. V dropped 3 bases and J dropped 0 bases, with 12 bases sitting between them. CDR1 and CDR2 from the germline V gene are DFQATT and SNEGSKA (reference sequence). The CDR3 loop is CSASVQVYSNQPQHF. The DNA of the CDR3 is TGCAGTGCTAGTGTCCAGGTTTATAGCAATCAGCCCCAGCATTTT.

The rearrangement links TRBV4-3 to TRBJ2-1, with unresolved D. In germline, CDR1 is LGHNA, CDR2 YSLEER. With 2 bases removed from V and 7 bases from J, the gap between germline ends came to 9 bases. The length of the CDR3 is 13 residues. CDR3 nucleotides: TGCGCCAGCAGCCAACTACCCGGTAATGAGCAGTTCTTC. Its translation is CASSQLPGNEQFF.

The chain is built from TRBV2 and TRBJ2-1, with D perhaps matching TRBD2 (6 bases). The CDR3 runs 19 residues. The germline V and J ends were trimmed by 1 base and 1 base, with 20 bases remaining between them. Germline V gene data show CDR1 as SNHLY and CDR2 as FYNNEI. In DNA, the CDR3 is TGTGCCAGCAGTGAAGATTTACGAAGACTAGTAACATCCTACAATGAGCAGTTCTTC. It translates to CASSEDLRRLVTSYNEQFF.